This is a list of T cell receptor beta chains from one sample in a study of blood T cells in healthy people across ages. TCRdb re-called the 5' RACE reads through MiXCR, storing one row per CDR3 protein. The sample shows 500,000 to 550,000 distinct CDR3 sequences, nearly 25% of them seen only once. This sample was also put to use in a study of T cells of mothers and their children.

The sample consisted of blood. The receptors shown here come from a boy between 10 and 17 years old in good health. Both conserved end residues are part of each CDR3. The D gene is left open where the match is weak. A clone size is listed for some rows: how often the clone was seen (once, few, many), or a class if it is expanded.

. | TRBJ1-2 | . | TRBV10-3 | TGTGCCATCAGTGAAAGGGAAGCCTTATCTTATGGCTACACCTTC | CAISEREALSYGYTF
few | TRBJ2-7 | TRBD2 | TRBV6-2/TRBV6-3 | TGTGCCAGCAGTTACTCTGCGGGAGACCCCCCCTACGAGCAGTACTTC | CASSYSAGDPPYEQYF
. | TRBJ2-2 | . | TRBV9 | TGTGCCAGCAGCGTGCAGACCGGGGAGCTGTTTTTT | CASSVQTGELFF
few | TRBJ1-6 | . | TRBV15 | TGTGCCACCAGCAGAGGGGCGGAGAGCTCCTATAATTCACCCCTCCACTTT | CATSRGAESSYNSPLHF
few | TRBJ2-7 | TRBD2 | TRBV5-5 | TGTGCCAGCAGCTTGGAAGTGGGCCTAGCGGGAGTCGAGCAGTACTTC | CASSLEVGLAGVEQYF
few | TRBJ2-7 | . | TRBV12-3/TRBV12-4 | TGTGCCAGCAGTTCCCGGGCCGGCTACGAGCAGTACTTC | CASSSRAGYEQYF
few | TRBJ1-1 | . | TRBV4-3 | TGCGCCAGCAGCCAACGCCAGGGGAACACTGAAGCTTTCTTT | CASSQRQGNTEAFF
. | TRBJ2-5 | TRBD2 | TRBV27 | TGTGCCAGCAGACCACTAGGGACTAGCGACCTGGAGACCCAGTACTTC | CASRPLGTSDLETQYF
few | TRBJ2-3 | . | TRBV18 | TGTGCCAGCTCACCCCGGAGGGGTAACACAGATACGCAGTATTTT | CASSPRRGNTDTQYF
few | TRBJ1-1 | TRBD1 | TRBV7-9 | TGTGCCAGCAGCTTGGCACAGGGGGCGGACACTGAAGCTTTCTTT | CASSLAQGADTEAFF
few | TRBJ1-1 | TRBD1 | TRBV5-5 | TGTGCCAGCAGCTTGGAGGGGGCGCCTGAAGCTTTCTTT | CASSLEGAPEAFF
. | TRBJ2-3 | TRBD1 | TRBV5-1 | TGCGCCAGCAGTGAGACAGGGGGGATTCCAGATACGCAGTATTTT | CASSETGGIPDTQYF
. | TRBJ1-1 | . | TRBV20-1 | TGCAGTGCTAACACAGGGTTGGGGGACACTGAAGCTTTCTTT | CSANTGLGDTEAFF
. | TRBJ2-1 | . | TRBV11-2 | TGTGCCAGCACTTCAGGATCACGGCAGTTCTTC | CASTSGSRQFF
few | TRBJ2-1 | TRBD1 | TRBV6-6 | TGTGCCAGCAGACAAGGGACAGGAGGTAATGAGCAGTTCTTC | CASRQGTGGNEQFF
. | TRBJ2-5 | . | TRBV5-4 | TGTGCCAGCAGCTTGGGCAGTAAACCACAAGAGGAGACCCAGTACTTC | CASSLGSKPQEETQYF
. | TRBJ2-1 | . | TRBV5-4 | TGTGCCAGCAGCTTGCCAGGGGCCGTCTCCTACAATGAGCAGTTCTTC | CASSLPGAVSYNEQFF
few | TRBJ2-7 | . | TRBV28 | TGTGCCAGCAGTTTATGGGGGGACCTGTGCTACGAGCAGTACTTC | CASSLWGDLCYEQYF
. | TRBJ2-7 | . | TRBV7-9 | TGTGCCAGCAGCTTAGTGGGGGACATCGGTGGCGAGCAGTACTTC | CASSLVGDIGGEQYF
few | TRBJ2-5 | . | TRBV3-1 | TGTGCCAGCAGCCCGGAACAGGGTGGAGGAGAGACCCAGTACTTC | CASSPEQGGGETQYF
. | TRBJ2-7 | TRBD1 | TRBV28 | TGTGCCAGCACCGGGGACAGGGGCTCCTACGAGCAGTACTTC | CASTGDRGSYEQYF
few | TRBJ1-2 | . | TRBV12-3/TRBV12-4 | TGTGCCAGCAGCCCCGGGACCTACAACTATGGCTACACCTTC | CASSPGTYNYGYTF
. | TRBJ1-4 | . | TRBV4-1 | TGCGCCAGCAGCCGCCTTCAGGGGAGGGTTGAAAAACTGTTTTTT | CASSRLQGRVEKLFF
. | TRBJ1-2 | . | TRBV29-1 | TGCAGCGTTGGCGAGTTTAACTATGGCTACACCTTC | CSVGEFNYGYTF
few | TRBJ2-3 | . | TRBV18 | TGTGCCAGCTCACCACCTCTCGGGCAGAGCACAGATACGCAGTATTTT | CASSPPLGQSTDTQYF
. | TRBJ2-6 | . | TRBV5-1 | TGCGCCAGCAGGGCAGGGCTAACTGGGGCCAACGTCCTGACTTTC | CASRAGLTGANVLTF
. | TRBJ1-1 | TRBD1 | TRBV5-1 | TGCGCCAGCATTGACGGACAGGGAATGAACACTGAAGCTTTCTTT | CASIDGQGMNTEAFF
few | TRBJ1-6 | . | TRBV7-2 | TGTGCCAGCAGCCCGGGGGGCGGCTCACCCTTCCACTTT | CASSPGGGSPFHF
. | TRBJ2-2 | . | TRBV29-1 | TGCAGCGTGGTTTTGAAAACCGGGGAGCTGTTTTTT | CSVVLKTGELFF
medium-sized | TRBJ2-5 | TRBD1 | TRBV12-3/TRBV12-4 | TGTGCCAGCACCACCTTGGACAGGGAAGAGACCCAGTACTTC | CASTTLDREETQYF
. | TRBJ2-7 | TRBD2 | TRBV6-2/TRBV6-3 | TGTGCCAGCAGTTACGGGACTAGCGGGGGATACTACGAGCAGTACTTC | CASSYGTSGGYYEQYF
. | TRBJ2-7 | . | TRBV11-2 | TGTGCCAGCAGCTTAGATAGGCACAGAACCTACGAGCAGTACTTC | CASSLDRHRTYEQYF
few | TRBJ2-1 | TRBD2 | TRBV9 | TGTGCCAGCAGCGGACAACTAGCGGGGCCCTACAATGAGCAGTTCTTC | CASSGQLAGPYNEQFF